The present entry profiles one TCR beta chain with its context. Antigen specificity is unknown. This record belongs to a study of T cells in Graves' hyperthyroidism and ophthalmopathy. About the research overall: The initial diagnosis was the point when peripheral blood was collected, ahead of any treatment.

Amplified regions were TCR beta CDR3 sequences from RNA transcripts. A set of HTBI primers served as the primers for a first-round RT-PCR of the TCR CDR3. One entry per CDR3 protein results from TCRdb running MiXCR on the multiplex PCR reads. This table has 300,000 to 350,000 distinct CDR3 sequences, approximately 17% appearing once. Isolation of PBMCs was performed on about 9.9 ml fresh peripheral blood. Study conclusions and caveats: Appearing also in blood were most of the thyroid clonotypes expanded above 0.001.

The CDR3 contains 14 residues. V was trimmed by 3 bases and J by 1 base, leaving 12 bases between them. Germline V gene data show CDR1 as GTSNPN and CDR2 as SVGIG (reference sequence). Sequencing input: blood. The V and J genes are TRBV30 and TRBJ1-1; TRBD1 might be the D (6 bases). This TCR was sampled from a man aged 25 to 40 with Graves' hyperthyroidism. The CDR3 sequence is CAWSSTGWNTEAFF. The CDR3 region has the DNA TGTGCCTGGAGCTCAACAGGGTGGAACACTGAAGCTTTCTTT.